This T cell receptor (beta chain) was retrieved from a study of T cells after yellow fever vaccination. The study, taken as a whole, reports: Secondary responses were weaker yet peaked faster, day 5 versus 15. Detected again after the booster were most primary-vaccination clones, at 96% CD4 and 70% to 90% CD8. There was a possibility that FACS-sorted repertoires contained abundant clonotypes contaminating from the bulk population.

TCRdb used MiXCR to reprocess the 5' RACE reads, holding one entry per CDR3 protein. The data contain 600,000 to 750,000 distinct CDR3 sequences, over 9% of them singletons. This CDR3 has 13 residues. Germline lookup yields CDR1 LNHDA and CDR2 SQIVND (reference sequence). With 1 base removed from V and 9 bases from J, the gap between germline ends came to 10 bases. This clonotype was seen a few times. What it binds is not known. The receptor's source is a man aged 25-45 years who received the YFV17D yellow fever vaccine. The chain links TRBV19 to TRBJ2-1, with a possible D match to TRBD1 (6 bases). The starting material was PBMCs, obtained on the day of the yellow fever booster vaccination. For the CDR3, the DNA is TGTGCCAGTAGTATAGTACAGGGTCCTGAGCAGTTCTTC. Translated: CASSIVQGPEQFF. The full variable domain, its missing parts supplied by reference TRBV19 and TRBJ2-1, is DGGITQSPKYLFRKEGQNVTLSCEQNLNHDAMYWYRQDPGQGLRLIYYSQIVNDFQKGDIAEGYSVSREKKESFPLTVTSAQKNPTAFYLCASSIVQGPEQFFGPGTRLTVL.